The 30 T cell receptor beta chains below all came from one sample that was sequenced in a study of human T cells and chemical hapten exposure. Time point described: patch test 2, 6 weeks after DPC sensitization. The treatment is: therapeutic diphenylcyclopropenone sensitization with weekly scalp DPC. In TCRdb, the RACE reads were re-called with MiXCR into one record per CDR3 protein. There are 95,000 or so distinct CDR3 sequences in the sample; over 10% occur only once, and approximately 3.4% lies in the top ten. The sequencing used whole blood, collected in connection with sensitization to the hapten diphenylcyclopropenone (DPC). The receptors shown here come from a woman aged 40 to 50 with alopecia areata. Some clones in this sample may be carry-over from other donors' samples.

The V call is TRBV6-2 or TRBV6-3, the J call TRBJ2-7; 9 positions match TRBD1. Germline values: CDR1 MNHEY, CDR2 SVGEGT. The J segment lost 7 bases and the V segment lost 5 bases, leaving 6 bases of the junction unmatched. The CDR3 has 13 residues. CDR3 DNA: TGTGCCAGCAGTCCACAGGGGGCGCGGGAGCAGTACTTC. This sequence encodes CASSPQGAREQYF.

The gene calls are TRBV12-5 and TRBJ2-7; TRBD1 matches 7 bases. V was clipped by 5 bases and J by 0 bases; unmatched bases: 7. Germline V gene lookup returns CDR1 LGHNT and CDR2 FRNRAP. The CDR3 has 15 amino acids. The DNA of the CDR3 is TGTGCTAGTGGTCCAGAGGGGGCCCGCTCCTACGAGCAGTACTTC. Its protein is CASGPEGARSYEQYF.

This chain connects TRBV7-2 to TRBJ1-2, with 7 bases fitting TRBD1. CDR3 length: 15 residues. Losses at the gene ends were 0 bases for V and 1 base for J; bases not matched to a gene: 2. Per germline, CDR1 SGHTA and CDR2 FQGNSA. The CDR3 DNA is TGTGCCAGCAGCTTAGCGGCAGGGGGTAACTATGGCTACACCTTC. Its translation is CASSLAAGGNYGYTF.

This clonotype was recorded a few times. The CDR3 sequence is CASSQRRTGQEPNYGYTF. CDR3 bases: TGTGCCAGCAGCCAAAGGCGGACAGGGCAAGAACCTAACTATGGCTACACCTTC. The chain recombines TRBV7-9 with TRBJ1-2, with 8 bases identical to TRBD1. This CDR3 is built from 18 residues. V shed 5 bases, J shed 0 bases, and the junction held 14 bases outside the gene matches. Germline loops: CDR1 SEHNR, CDR2 FQNEAQ (reference sequence). Supplemented by reference TRBV7-9 and TRBJ1-2, the full variable domain reads DTGVSQNPRHKITKRGQNVTFRCDPISEHNRLYWYRQTLGQGPEFLTYFQNEAQLEKSRLLSDRFSAERPKGSFSTLEIQRTEQGDSAMYLCASSQRRTGQEPNYGYTFGSGTRLTVV.

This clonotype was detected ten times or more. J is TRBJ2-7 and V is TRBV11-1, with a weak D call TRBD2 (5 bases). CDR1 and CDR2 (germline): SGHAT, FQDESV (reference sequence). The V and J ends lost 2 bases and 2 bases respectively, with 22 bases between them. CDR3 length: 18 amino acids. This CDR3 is CASSLPVRGSSSPYEQYF. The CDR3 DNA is TGTGCCAGCAGCTTACCCGTGCGAGGGTCTTCTAGTCCCTACGAGCAGTACTTC. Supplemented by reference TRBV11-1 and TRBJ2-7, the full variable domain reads EAEVAQSPRYKITEKSQAVAFWCDPISGHATLYWYRQILGQGPELLVQFQDESVVDDSQLPKDRFSAERLKGVDSTLKIQPAELGDSAMYLCASSLPVRGSSSPYEQYFGPGTRLTVT.

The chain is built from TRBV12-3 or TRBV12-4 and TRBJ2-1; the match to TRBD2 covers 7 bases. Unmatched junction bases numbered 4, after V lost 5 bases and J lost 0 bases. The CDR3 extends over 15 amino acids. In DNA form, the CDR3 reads TGTGCCAGCAGTCGTTTAGCGGGCTCCTACAATGAGCAGTTCTTC. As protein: CASSRLAGSYNEQFF.

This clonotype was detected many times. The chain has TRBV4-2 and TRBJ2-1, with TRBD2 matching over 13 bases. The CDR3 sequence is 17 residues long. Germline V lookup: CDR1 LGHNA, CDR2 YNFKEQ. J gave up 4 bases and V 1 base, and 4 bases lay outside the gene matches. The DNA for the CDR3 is TGTGCCAGCAGCCAAGCCCGACTAGCGGGGGGTTACAATGAGCAGTTCTTC. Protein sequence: CASSQARLAGGYNEQFF.

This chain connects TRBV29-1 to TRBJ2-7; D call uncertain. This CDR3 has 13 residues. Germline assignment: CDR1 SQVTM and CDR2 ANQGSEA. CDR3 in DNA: TGCAGGCAGAATAGGGCCAACTCCTACGAGCAGTACTTC. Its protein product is CRQNRANSYEQYF.

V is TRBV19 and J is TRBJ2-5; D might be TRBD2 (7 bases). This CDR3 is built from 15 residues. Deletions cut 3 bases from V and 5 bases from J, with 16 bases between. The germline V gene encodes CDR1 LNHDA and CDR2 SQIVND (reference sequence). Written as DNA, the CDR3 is TGTGCCAGTAGTATTTCGGGGGGCGGCCGGGAGACCCAGTACTTC. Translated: CASSISGGGRETQYF.

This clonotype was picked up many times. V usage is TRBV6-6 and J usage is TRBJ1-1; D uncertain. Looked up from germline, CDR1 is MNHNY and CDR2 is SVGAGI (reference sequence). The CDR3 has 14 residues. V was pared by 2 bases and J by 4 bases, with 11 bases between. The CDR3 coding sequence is TGTGCCAGCAGTTACCTTGACCGCGGCACTGAAGCTTTCTTT. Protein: CASSYLDRGTEAFF.

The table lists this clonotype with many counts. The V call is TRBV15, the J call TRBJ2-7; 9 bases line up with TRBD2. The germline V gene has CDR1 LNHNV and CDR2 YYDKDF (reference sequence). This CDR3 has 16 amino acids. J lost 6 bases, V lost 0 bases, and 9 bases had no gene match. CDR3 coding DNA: TGTGCCACCAGCAGAGATATGATAGCGGGAGTTAGCGAGCAGTACTTC. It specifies CATSRDMIAGVSEQYF.

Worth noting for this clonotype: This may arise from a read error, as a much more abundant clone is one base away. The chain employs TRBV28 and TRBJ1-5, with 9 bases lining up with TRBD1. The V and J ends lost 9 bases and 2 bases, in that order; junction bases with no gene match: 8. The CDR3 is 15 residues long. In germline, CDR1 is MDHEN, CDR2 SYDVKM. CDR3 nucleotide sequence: TGTGCCAGGAGTCAACAGGGGGCAGGCAATCAGCCCCAGCATTTT. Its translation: CARSQQGAGNQPQHF.

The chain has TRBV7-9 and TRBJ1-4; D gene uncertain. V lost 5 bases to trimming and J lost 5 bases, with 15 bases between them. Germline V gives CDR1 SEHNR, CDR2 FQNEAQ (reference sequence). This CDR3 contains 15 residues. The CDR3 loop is CASSPLTAANEKLFF. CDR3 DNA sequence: TGTGCCAGCAGCCCACTGACGGCCGCCAATGAAAAACTGTTTTTT.

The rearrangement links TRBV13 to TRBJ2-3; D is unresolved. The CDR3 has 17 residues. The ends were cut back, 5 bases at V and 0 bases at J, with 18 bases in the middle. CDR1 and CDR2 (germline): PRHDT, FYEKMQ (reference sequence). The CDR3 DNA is TGTGCCAGCAGCCCGCCCGGCGGTACGCCTAGCACAGATACGCAGTATTTT. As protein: CASSPPGGTPSTDTQYF.

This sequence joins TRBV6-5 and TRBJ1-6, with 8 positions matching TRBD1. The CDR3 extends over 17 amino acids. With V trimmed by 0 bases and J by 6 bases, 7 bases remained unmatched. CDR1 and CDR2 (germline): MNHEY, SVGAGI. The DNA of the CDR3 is TGTGCCAGCAGTTACTCGTGGACAGGGATCGTTAATTCACCCCTCCACTTT. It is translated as CASSYSWTGIVNSPLHF.

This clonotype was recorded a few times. The CDR3 sequence: CASSEALTEAFF. The CDR3 coding sequence is TGTGCCAGCAGTGAAGCATTGACTGAAGCTTTCTTT. The rearrangement joins TRBV6-1 to TRBJ1-1; D not certain. V lost 0 bases to trimming and J lost 5 bases, with 4 bases between them. This CDR3 region has 12 residues. Germline CDR1 is MNHNS and CDR2 is SASEGT.

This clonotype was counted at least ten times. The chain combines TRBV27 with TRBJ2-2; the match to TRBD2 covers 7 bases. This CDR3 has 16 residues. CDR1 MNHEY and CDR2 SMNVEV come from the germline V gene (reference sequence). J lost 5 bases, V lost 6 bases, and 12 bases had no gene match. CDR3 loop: CASSLKSGTITGELFF. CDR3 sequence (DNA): TGTGCCAGCAGCCTAAAATCCGGGACTATAACCGGGGAGCTGTTTTTT.

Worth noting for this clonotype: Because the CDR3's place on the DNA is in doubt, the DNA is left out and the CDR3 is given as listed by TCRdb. CDR3 region: CASSTSAGGGYEQYF. The J gene is TRBJ2-7, the V gene TRBV27; the table assigns TRBD1, which was not confirmed against the DNA. Per the germline V gene, CDR1 is MNHEY and CDR2 is SMNVEV (reference sequence). The CDR3 has 15 residues if both end residues are counted.

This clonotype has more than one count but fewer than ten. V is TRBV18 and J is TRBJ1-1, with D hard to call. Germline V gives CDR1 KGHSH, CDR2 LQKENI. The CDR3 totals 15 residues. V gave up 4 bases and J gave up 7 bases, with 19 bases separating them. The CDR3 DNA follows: TGTGCCAGCTCACGGTATTTGGAGGGATCGGGTGAAGCTTTCTTT. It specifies CASSRYLEGSGEAFF.

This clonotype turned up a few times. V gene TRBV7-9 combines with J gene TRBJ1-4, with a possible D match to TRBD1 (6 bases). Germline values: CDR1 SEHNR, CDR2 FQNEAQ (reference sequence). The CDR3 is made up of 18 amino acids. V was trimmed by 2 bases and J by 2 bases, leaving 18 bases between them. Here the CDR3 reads CASSLQWGSGATNEKLFF. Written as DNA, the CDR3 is TGTGCCAGCAGCTTACAGTGGGGGTCAGGGGCCACTAATGAAAAACTGTTTTTT.

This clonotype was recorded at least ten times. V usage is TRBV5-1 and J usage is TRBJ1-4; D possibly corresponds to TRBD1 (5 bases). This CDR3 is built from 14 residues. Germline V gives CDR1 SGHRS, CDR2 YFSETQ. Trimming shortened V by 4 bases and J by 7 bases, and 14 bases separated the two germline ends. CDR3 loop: CASSPLGGGEKLFF. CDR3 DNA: TGCGCCAGCAGCCCCCTGGGGGGGGGTGAAAAACTGTTTTTT.

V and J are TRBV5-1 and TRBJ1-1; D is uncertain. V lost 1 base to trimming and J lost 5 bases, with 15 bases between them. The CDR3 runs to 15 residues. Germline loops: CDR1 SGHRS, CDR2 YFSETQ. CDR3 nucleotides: TGCGCCAGCAGCTTGAATAACCGAGCTGGGACTGAAGCTTTCTTT. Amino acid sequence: CASSLNNRAGTEAFF. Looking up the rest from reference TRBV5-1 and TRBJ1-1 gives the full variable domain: KAGVTQTPRYLIKTRGQQVTLSCSPISGHRSVSWYQQTPGQGLQFLFEYFSETQRNKGNFPGRFSGRQFSNSRSEMNVSTLELGDSALYLCASSLNNRAGTEAFFGQGTRLTVV.

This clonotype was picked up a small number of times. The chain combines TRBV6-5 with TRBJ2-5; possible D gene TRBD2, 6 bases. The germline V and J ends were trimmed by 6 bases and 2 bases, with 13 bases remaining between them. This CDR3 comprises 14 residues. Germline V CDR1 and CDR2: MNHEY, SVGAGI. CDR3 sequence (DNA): TGTGCCAGCAGCCTAGGGACTCTACAAGAGACCCAGTACTTC. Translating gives CASSLGTLQETQYF.

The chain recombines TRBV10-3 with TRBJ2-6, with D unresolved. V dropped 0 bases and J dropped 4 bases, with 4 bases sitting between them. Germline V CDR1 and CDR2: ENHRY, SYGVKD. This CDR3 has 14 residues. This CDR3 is CAISESAGANVLTF. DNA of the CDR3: TGTGCCATCAGTGAGTCCGCGGGGGCCAACGTCCTGACTTTC.

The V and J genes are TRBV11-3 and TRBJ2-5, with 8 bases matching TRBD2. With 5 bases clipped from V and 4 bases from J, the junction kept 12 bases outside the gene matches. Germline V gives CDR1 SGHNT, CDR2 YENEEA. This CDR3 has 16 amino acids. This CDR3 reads CASSPGGASPPETQYF. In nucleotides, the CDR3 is TGTGCCAGCAGCCCCGGGGGGGCGTCCCCCCCAGAGACCCAGTACTTC.

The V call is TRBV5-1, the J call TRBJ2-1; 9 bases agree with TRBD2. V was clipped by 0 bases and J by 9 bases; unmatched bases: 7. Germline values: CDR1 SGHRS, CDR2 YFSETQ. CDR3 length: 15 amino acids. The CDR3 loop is CASSLEASGTGEQFF. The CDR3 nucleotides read TGCGCCAGCAGCTTGGAGGCTAGCGGGACGGGTGAGCAGTTCTTC.

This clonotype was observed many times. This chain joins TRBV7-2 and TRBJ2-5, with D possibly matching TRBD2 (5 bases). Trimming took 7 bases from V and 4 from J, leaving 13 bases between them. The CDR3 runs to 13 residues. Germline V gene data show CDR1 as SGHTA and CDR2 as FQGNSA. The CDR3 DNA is TGTGCCAGCACAAGGTCACTAGGAGAGACCCAGTACTTC. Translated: CASTRSLGETQYF.

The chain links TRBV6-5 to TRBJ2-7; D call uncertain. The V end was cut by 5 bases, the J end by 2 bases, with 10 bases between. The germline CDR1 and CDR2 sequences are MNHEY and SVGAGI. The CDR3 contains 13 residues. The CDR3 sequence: CASSPSATYEQYF. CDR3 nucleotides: TGTGCCAGCAGTCCATCAGCCACCTACGAGCAGTACTTC.

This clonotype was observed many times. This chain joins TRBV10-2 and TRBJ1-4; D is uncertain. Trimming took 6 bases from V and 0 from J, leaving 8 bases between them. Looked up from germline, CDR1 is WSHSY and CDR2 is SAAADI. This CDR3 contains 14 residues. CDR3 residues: CASSLTSTNEKLFF. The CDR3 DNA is TGCGCCAGCAGCCTCACGTCAACTAATGAAAAACTGTTTTTT.

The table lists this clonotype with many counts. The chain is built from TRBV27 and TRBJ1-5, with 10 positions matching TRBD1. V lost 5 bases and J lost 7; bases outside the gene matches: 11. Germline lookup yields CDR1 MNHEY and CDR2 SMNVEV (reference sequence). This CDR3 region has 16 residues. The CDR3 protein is CASSPDRGPPNQPQHF. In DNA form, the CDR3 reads TGTGCCAGCAGTCCCGACAGGGGGCCGCCAAACCAGCCCCAGCATTTT.